Each of the 21 T cell receptor beta chains below was sequenced from the same sample in a study of naive and memory T cell subsets. An equimolar mix of two oligonucleotides served as the beta constant-region primer for TRBC1 and TRBC2. The ligated cDNA underwent four PCR rounds using SP2 and nested alpha and beta constant-region primers. TCRdb independently ran MiXCR on the UMI-ligation and nested PCR reads; one entry per CDR3 protein. The table includes about 120,000 distinct CDR3 sequences, roughly 36% detected once. Material: central memory CD4+ T cells from blood. These receptors were taken from a human donor in good health.

The chain uses TRBV3-1 and TRBJ2-7, with 8 positions matching TRBD2. The germline V gene has CDR1 LGHDT and CDR2 YNNKEL (reference sequence). J gave up 2 bases and V 4 bases, and 10 bases lay outside the gene matches. CDR3 length equals 16 residues. For the CDR3, the DNA is TGTGCCAGCAGCCCTCCTTTAGCGGGAACAACCTACGAGCAGTACTTC. Protein: CASSPPLAGTTYEQYF.

The chain combines TRBV3-1 with TRBJ2-7; perhaps TRBD2 as D (6 bases). CDR1 and CDR2 from the germline V gene are LGHDT and YNNKEL (reference sequence). Trimming cost V 1 base and J 2 bases, with 9 bases left between them. This CDR3 is built from 14 residues. The CDR3 protein is CASSQVAGPYEQYF. The CDR3, as DNA: TGTGCCAGCAGCCAAGTTGCGGGACCCTACGAGCAGTACTTC.

The V gene is TRBV20-1, the J gene TRBJ1-2; 8 bases agree with TRBD1. The length of the CDR3 is 12 residues. Germline V gene lookup returns CDR1 DFQATT and CDR2 SNEGSKA (reference sequence). V shed 4 bases and J 4 bases; nucleotides not matched to a gene: 2. As DNA, the CDR3 is TGCAGTGCTACGGGACAGGTCTATGGCTACACCTTC. Protein: CSATGQVYGYTF.

V gene TRBV12-3 or TRBV12-4 combines with J gene TRBJ1-5, with D hard to call. The CDR3 sequence is 15 residues long. V lost 2 bases and J 6 bases, leaving 14 bases between the germline ends. CDR3 sequence: CASSLMGGWSQPQHF. In nucleotides, the CDR3 is TGTGCCAGCAGTTTAATGGGCGGCTGGAGTCAGCCCCAGCATTTT.

A few counts support this clonotype. CDR3: CATSLGTGQETQYF. In nucleotides, the CDR3 is TGTGCCACCAGCCTTGGGACAGGGCAAGAGACCCAGTACTTC. The chain is built from TRBV15 and TRBJ2-5; the match to TRBD1 covers 9 bases. The CDR3 spans 14 residues. Germline assignment: CDR1 LNHNV and CDR2 YYDKDF (reference sequence). V was pared by 5 bases and J by 2 bases, with 3 bases of the junction left unmatched. Together with reference TRBV15 and TRBJ2-5, the CDR3 gives the full variable domain: DAMVIQNPRYQVTQFGKPVTLSCSQTLNHNVMYWYQQKSSQAPKLLFHYYDKDFNNEADTPDNFQSRRPNTSFCFLDIRSPGLGDTAMYLCATSLGTGQETQYFGPGTRLLVL.

The chain employs TRBV20-1 and TRBJ2-7, with TRBD1 identical over 7 bases. This CDR3 region has 12 residues. Germline V gene sequence: CDR1 DFQATT, CDR2 SNEGSKA (reference sequence). With V trimmed by 7 bases and J by 4 bases, 7 bases remained unmatched. CDR3 DNA sequence: TGCAGTGTAAGGGACAGTGTATACGAGCAGTACTTC. It codes for CSVRDSVYEQYF.

This clonotype was recorded a few times. This chain links TRBV9 with TRBJ2-5; 10 bases are a match to TRBD2. The CDR3 has 16 residues. The V gene's germline CDR1 is SGDLS and CDR2 YYNGEE. Losses at the gene ends were 5 bases for V and 5 bases for J; bases not matched to a gene: 12. Written as DNA, the CDR3 is TGTGCCAGCAGAGCTAGCGGGAGACTTCTCGTGGAGACCCAGTACTTC. It encodes CASRASGRLLVETQYF.

The V and J genes are TRBV6-6 and TRBJ2-1; 7 nucleotides agree with TRBD1. Germline V lookup: CDR1 MNHNY, CDR2 SVGAGI (reference sequence). The CDR3 spans 15 residues. V was pared by 2 bases and J by 5 bases, with 6 bases of the junction left unmatched. CDR3 amino acids: CASSYTPDRDNEQFF. For the CDR3, the DNA is TGTGCCAGCAGTTACACGCCTGACAGGGACAATGAGCAGTTCTTC.

This clonotype was detected only a few times. J is TRBJ2-3 and V is TRBV6-1; D call uncertain. Germline V gene lookup returns CDR1 MNHNS and CDR2 SASEGT. There are 16 residues in the CDR3. Deletions cut 0 bases from V and 4 bases from J, with 14 bases between. CDR3 coding DNA: TGTGCCAGCAGTGAAGCAAGAAGAAGGGATCCAGATACGCAGTATTTT. This sequence encodes CASSEARRRDPDTQYF.

This clonotype showed up just a few times. V gene TRBV28 combines with J gene TRBJ1-5; TRBD1 might be the D (5 bases). Between the trimmed V and J ends, which lost 7 bases and 3 bases, there was a span of 19 bases. This CDR3 region has 16 residues. The germline V gene encodes CDR1 MDHEN and CDR2 SYDVKM. The CDR3 sequence is CASTKAGRQYNQPQHF. The DNA of the CDR3 is TGTGCCAGCACCAAAGCGGGACGACAGTACAATCAGCCCCAGCATTTT.

This clonotype has at least ten counts. CDR3 DNA sequence: TGTGCCATCAGTGAAGGACAGTCTAGCAATCAGCCCCAGCATTTT. It specifies CAISEGQSSNQPQHF. This sequence joins TRBV10-3 and TRBJ1-5, with D possibly TRBD1 on 6 matching bases. V was pared by 3 bases and J by 0 bases, with 9 bases between. This CDR3 has 15 residues. Germline V CDR1 and CDR2: ENHRY, SYGVKD.

V usage is TRBV10-3 and J usage is TRBJ2-7, with TRBD2 matching over 7 bases. The CDR3 loop spans 14 amino acids. Germline V CDR1 and CDR2: ENHRY, SYGVKD. The V and J ends lost 6 bases and 1 base, in that order; junction bases with no gene match: 6. CDR3: CAISPGGRSYEQYF. The CDR3 DNA is TGTGCCATCAGCCCCGGGGGGAGGTCCTACGAGCAGTACTTC.

The rearrangement links TRBV12-3 or TRBV12-4 to TRBJ1-1, with D possibly matching TRBD1 (5 bases). CDR3 length equals 14 residues. The V end lost 4 bases, the J end lost 6 bases, and 15 bases lay between the germline ends. In nucleotides, the CDR3 is TGTGCCAGCAGTTCCGGGGCTGGAGGAGCTGAAGCTTTCTTT. Translation: CASSSGAGGAEAFF.

This clonotype was counted between two and nine times. The chain joins TRBV24-1 to TRBJ2-3, with TRBD2 identical over 14 bases. The germline CDR1 and CDR2 sequences are KGHDR and SFDVKD. CDR3 length equals 17 residues. Trimming cost V 4 bases and J 2 bases; bases outside gene matches: 4. The CDR3 bases are TGTGCCACCAGTGAACGGACTAGCGGGAGGTCCACAGATACGCAGTATTTT. Translating gives CATSERTSGRSTDTQYF.

The V gene is TRBV15, the J gene TRBJ2-3, with D perhaps given as TRBD1 or TRBD2 (5 bases each). The CDR3 contains 17 residues. Germline CDR1 is LNHNV and CDR2 is YYDKDF (reference sequence). V was pared by 0 bases and J by 2 bases, with 15 bases between. CDR3 sequence: CATSRDYKGTFTDTQYF. CDR3 nucleotide sequence: TGTGCCACCAGCAGAGATTATAAAGGGACCTTCACAGATACGCAGTATTTT.

The rearrangement links TRBV9 to TRBJ1-1; possible D gene TRBD1, 6 bases. Trimming took 4 bases from V and 0 from J, leaving 7 bases between them. Germline loops: CDR1 SGDLS, CDR2 YYNGEE. The CDR3 extends over 13 amino acids. The CDR3 is CASSTGMNTEAFF. CDR3 sequence (DNA): TGTGCCAGCAGCACAGGGATGAACACTGAAGCTTTCTTT.

This chain links TRBV29-1 with TRBJ2-2; 15 nucleotides agree with TRBD2. There are 18 residues in the CDR3. Germline CDR1 and CDR2: SQVTM and ANQGSEA. V shed 4 bases, J shed 4 bases, and the junction held 10 bases outside the gene matches. The CDR3 reads CSVGGTAGLAGGTGELFF. CDR3 DNA sequence: TGCAGCGTTGGAGGGACAGCGGGACTAGCGGGAGGCACCGGGGAGCTGTTTTTT.

This chain joins TRBV6-1 and TRBJ2-2; no firm D call. Per the germline V gene, CDR1 is MNHNS and CDR2 is SASEGT. CDR3 length: 12 amino acids. The V end lost 6 bases, the J end lost 3 bases, and 5 bases lay between the germline ends. CDR3 nucleotide sequence: TGTGCCAGCAGGGCCTACACCGGGGAGCTGTTTTTT. Protein sequence: CASRAYTGELFF.

This clonotype was seen once. The chain uses TRBV5-6 and TRBJ1-2; D uncertain. V lost 4 bases to trimming and J lost 1 base, with 11 bases between them. The CDR3 totals 14 residues. The germline CDR1 and CDR2 sequences are SGHDT and YYEEEE. CDR3 bases: TGTGCCAGCAGCAAGGAGGGAAGTAACTATGGCTACACCTTC. It is translated as CASSKEGSNYGYTF.

This clonotype was found many times. The chain links TRBV7-9 to TRBJ2-5; D unresolved. This CDR3 comprises 13 residues. Trimming shortened V by 5 bases and J by 2 bases, and 9 bases separated the two germline ends. Germline V CDR1 and CDR2: SEHNR, FQNEAQ (reference sequence). In nucleotides, the CDR3 is TGTGCCAGCAGCCTCACTATTCAAGAGACCCAGTACTTC. The encoded protein is CASSLTIQETQYF.

CDR3 region: CASSSTENQPQHF. CDR3 coding DNA: TGTGCCAGCAGTTCGACCGAGAATCAGCCCCAGCATTTT. This chain joins TRBV12-3 or TRBV12-4 and TRBJ1-5; no firm D call. The CDR3 covers 13 residues. The V end lost 4 bases, the J end lost 4 bases, and 8 bases lay between the germline ends.